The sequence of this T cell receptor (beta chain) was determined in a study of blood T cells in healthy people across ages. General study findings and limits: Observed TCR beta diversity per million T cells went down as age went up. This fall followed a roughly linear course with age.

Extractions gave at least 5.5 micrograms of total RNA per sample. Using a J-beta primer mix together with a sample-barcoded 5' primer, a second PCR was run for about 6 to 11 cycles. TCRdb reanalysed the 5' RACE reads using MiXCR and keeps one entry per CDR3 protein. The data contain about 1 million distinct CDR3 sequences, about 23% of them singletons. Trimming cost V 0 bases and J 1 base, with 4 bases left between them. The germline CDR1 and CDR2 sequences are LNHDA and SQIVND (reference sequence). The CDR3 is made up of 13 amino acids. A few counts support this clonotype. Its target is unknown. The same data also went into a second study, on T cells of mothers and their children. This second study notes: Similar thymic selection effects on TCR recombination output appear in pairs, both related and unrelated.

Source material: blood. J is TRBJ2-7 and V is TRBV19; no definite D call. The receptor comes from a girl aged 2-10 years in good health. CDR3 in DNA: TGTGCCAGTAGTATAGAGCCATCCTACGAGCAGTACTTC. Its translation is CASSIEPSYEQYF.